These 24 T cell receptor beta chains were sequenced from one sample in a study of blood T cells in healthy people across ages. Then a second PCR, running about 7 to 11 cycles, was carried out with a sample-barcoded 5' primer and a J-beta primer mix. TCRdb ran MiXCR on the 5' RACE reads and lists one entry per CDR3 protein. The data hold 1.5 million to 2 million distinct CDR3 sequences, with roughly two fifths observed a single time. The sample taken for sequencing was blood. The receptors derive from a human donor in good health.

The chain carries TRBV7-8 and TRBJ1-2; D remains unclear. The germline gives CDR1 SGHVS, CDR2 FQNEAQ. The V end lost 5 bases, the J end lost 7 bases, and 17 bases lay between the germline ends. This CDR3 has 14 residues. CDR3 in amino acids: CASSPVRVVRGYTF. In nucleotides, the CDR3 is TGTGCCAGCAGCCCCGTCCGGGTAGTGCGTGGCTACACCTTC.

The chain carries TRBV9 and TRBJ2-5; TRBD1 matches 8 bases. The closer fit of TRBJ2-7 to the DNA end suggests the J call may be wrong. This CDR3 has 15 residues. CDR1 is SGDLS, CDR2 YYNGEE, per germline. The CDR3 bases are TGTGCCAGCAGCGATGGGACAGGCGAAGGATACGAGCAGTACTTC. Protein: CASSDGTGEGYEQYF.

A remark on this clonotype: At one of its ends the junction is not consistent with the germline gene, which may arise from a read error. V is TRBV7-9 and J is TRBJ2-5; D possibly uses TRBD1 or TRBD2 (5 bases each). This CDR3 contains 15 residues. The germline gives CDR1 SEHNR, CDR2 FQNEAQ (reference sequence). CDR3 sequence (DNA): TGTGCCAGCAGCTTAATCGGGGCGGAACAAGAGGCCCAGTACTTC. Protein: CASSLIGAEQEAQYF. The whole variable domain, filled in from reference TRBV7-9 and TRBJ2-5, reads DTGVSQNPRHKITKRGQNVTFRCDPISEHNRLYWYRQTLGQGPEFLTYFQNEAQLEKSRLLSDRFSAERPKGSFSTLEIQRTEQGDSAMYLCASSLIGAEQEAQYFGPGTRLLVL.

This clonotype was detected only a few times. V gene TRBV7-6 combines with J gene TRBJ2-7, with D tentatively TRBD1 (6 bases). The CDR3 runs to 16 residues. V gave up 2 bases and J gave up 2 bases, with 16 bases separating them. Germline V gene sequence: CDR1 SGHVS, CDR2 FNYEAQ. The chain's CDR3 is CASSLSSRTDAYEQYF. In DNA form, the CDR3 reads TGTGCCAGCAGCTTATCCTCCCGGACAGATGCCTACGAGCAGTACTTC. Based on the CDR3 plus reference TRBV7-6 and TRBJ2-7, the full variable domain is GAGVSQSPRYKVTKRGQDVALRCDPISGHVSLYWYRQALGQGPEFLTYFNYEAQQDKSGLPNDRFSAERPEGSISTLTIQRTEQRDSAMYRCASSLSSRTDAYEQYFGPGTRLTVT.

This clonotype was counted a few times. DNA of the CDR3: TGTGCCAGCACCGGGACCTCTGGGGCCAACGTCCTGACTTTC. The encoded protein is CASTGTSGANVLTF. This chain uses TRBV12-3 or TRBV12-4 with TRBJ2-6; the D call may be TRBD1 or TRBD2 (5 bases each). CDR3 size: 14 residues. With 7 bases removed from V and 0 bases from J, the gap between germline ends came to 7 bases.

This clonotype was observed a handful of times. The V gene is TRBV15, the J gene TRBJ2-7; unclear D gene. Trimming left V 6 bases short and J 3 bases short, with 6 bases between. CDR1 and CDR2 from the germline V gene are LNHNV and YYDKDF (reference sequence). This CDR3 is built from 11 residues. The CDR3 spells CATSVDYEQYF. Written as DNA, the CDR3 is TGTGCCACCAGTGTTGACTACGAGCAGTACTTC.

A note on this clonotype: The junction departs from germline at one end; a sequencing error may be responsible. This chain links TRBV7-7 with TRBJ2-1, with TRBD1 matching over 12 bases. This CDR3 has 17 amino acids. In germline, CDR1 is SSHAT, CDR2 FNYEAQ (reference sequence). This chain's CDR3 is CASSLALRGQGADEQFF. The CDR3 DNA sequence: TGTGCTAGCAGCTTAGCATTAAGGGGACAGGGGGCGGATGAGCAGTTCTTC.

The chain uses TRBV19 and TRBJ2-1, with TRBD1 identical over 8 bases. CDR3 size: 13 residues. V shed 10 bases and J 3 bases; nucleotides not matched to a gene: 5. Germline V gives CDR1 LNHDA, CDR2 SQIVND (reference sequence). As DNA, the CDR3 is TGTGCCACCCAGGGGGCATTCTACAATGAGCAGTTCTTC. Protein product: CATQGAFYNEQFF.

This clonotype appeared a few times. The rearrangement links TRBV7-2 to TRBJ2-1; TRBD2 might be the D (7 bases). The CDR3 contains 17 residues. Trimming stripped 1 base from V and 1 base from J, with 14 bases between. Per the germline V gene, CDR1 is SGHTA and CDR2 is FQGNSA. The CDR3 loop reads CASSLVMGGASYNEQFF. The CDR3 coding sequence is TGTGCCAGCAGCTTAGTCATGGGGGGGGCGTCCTACAATGAGCAGTTCTTC.

V is TRBV20-1 and J is TRBJ1-2, with TRBD1 as a possible D gene (6 bases). V was cut by 5 bases and J by 7 bases, with 14 bases left in between. Germline-derived CDR1 and CDR2 are DFQATT and SNEGSKA (reference sequence). This CDR3 has 12 residues. CDR3 in amino acids: CSARDNFSGYTF. CDR3 DNA sequence: TGCAGTGCTCGGGACAACTTCTCTGGCTACACCTTC.

This chain joins TRBV7-9 and TRBJ1-6; TRBD1 aligns across 7 bases. CDR1 and CDR2 from the germline V gene are SEHNR and FQNEAQ (reference sequence). This CDR3 is built from 17 residues. The junction had 8 bases not matched to a gene; V was cut back by 6 bases and J by 0 bases. CDR3 region: CASRRGQIFSYNSPLHF. The CDR3, as DNA: TGTGCCAGCAGAAGGGGACAGATCTTCTCCTATAATTCACCCCTCCACTTT.

A remark on this clonotype: One junction end disagrees with the germline gene, perhaps due to a read error. CDR3 in amino acids: CASMPSGRGNPPQHF. DNA for the CDR3: TGTGCCAGCATGCCGTCCGGACGGGGCAATCCGCCCCAGCATTTT. This chain joins TRBV7-9 and TRBJ1-5, with TRBD1 as a possible D gene (5 bases). CDR1 is SEHNR, CDR2 FQNEAQ, per germline (reference sequence). The CDR3 has 15 residues.

This clonotype showed up just a few times. The rearrangement links TRBV7-9 to TRBJ1-2; possible D gene TRBD1, 5 bases. The V end lost 0 bases, the J end lost 8 bases, and 16 bases lay between the germline ends. The CDR3 has 15 amino acids. CDR1 is SEHNR, CDR2 FQNEAQ, per germline (reference sequence). CDR3 DNA sequence: TGTGCCAGCAGCTTAGCTGGCCAAGGGGCTCACGGCTACACCTTC. Protein sequence: CASSLAGQGAHGYTF. The variable domain in full, completed from reference TRBV7-9 and TRBJ1-2, reads DTGVSQNPRHKITKRGQNVTFRCDPISEHNRLYWYRQTLGQGPEFLTYFQNEAQLEKSRLLSDRFSAERPKGSFSTLEIQRTEQGDSAMYLCASSLAGQGAHGYTFGSGTRLTVV.

The genes are TRBV5-1 and TRBJ1-1, with 10 bases identical to TRBD1. This CDR3 is built from 16 residues. V was pared by 9 bases and J by 6 bases, with 17 bases of the junction left unmatched. Germline loops: CDR1 SGHRS, CDR2 YFSETQ. The CDR3 DNA follows: TGCGCCACCGCCACCGGGACAGGGGCCCTGGGCGCTGAAGCTTTCTTT. It specifies CATATGTGALGAEAFF. The whole variable domain, filled in from reference TRBV5-1 and TRBJ1-1, reads KAGVTQTPRYLIKTRGQQVTLSCSPISGHRSVSWYQQTPGQGLQFLFEYFSETQRNKGNFPGRFSGRQFSNSRSEMNVSTLELGDSALYLCATATGTGALGAEAFFGQGTRLTVV.

In this sample, this clonotype turned up many times. At one end the junction does not follow the germline gene, possibly because of a read error. The V gene is TRBV4-3, the J gene TRBJ1-2, with 7 bases lining up with TRBD1. The germline V gene has CDR1 LGHNA and CDR2 YSLEER. The CDR3 is 14 amino acids. The CDR3 is CASSQGQANYGYTF. CDR3 nucleotides: TGTGCCAGCAGCCAAGGACAGGCTAATTATGGCTACACCTTC.

This clonotype has only a few counts. The chain joins TRBV20-1 to TRBJ1-2, with D possibly matching TRBD1 (6 bases). This CDR3 region has 13 residues. CDR1 is DFQATT and CDR2 is SNEGSKA in the germline V gene (reference sequence). V was clipped by 6 bases and J by 6 bases, with 17 bases between them. For the CDR3, the DNA is TGCAGTGCCTCAGCGAGCAGGGGTCATGGCTACACCTTC. Translating it yields CSASASRGHGYTF.

J is TRBJ1-2 and V is TRBV12-3 or TRBV12-4; TRBD1 matches at 10 bases. This CDR3 comprises 15 residues. The J segment lost 4 bases and the V segment lost 4 bases, leaving 6 bases of the junction unmatched. The CDR3 nucleotides are TGTGCCAGCAGTTCCCGAGGGGACAGGGGCTATGGCTACACCTTC. Protein sequence: CASSSRGDRGYGYTF.

This clonotype was detected only a few times. This sequence joins TRBV12-3 or TRBV12-4 and TRBJ2-5, with D maybe TRBD2 (5 bases). V lost 8 bases and J 2 bases, leaving 12 bases between the germline ends. The CDR3 spans 13 residues. CDR3 bases: TGTGCCAGCGGTCATCGGGAACAAGAGACCCAGTACTTC. It specifies CASGHREQETQYF.

The chain joins TRBV7-6 to TRBJ1-2, with a weak D call TRBD1 (6 bases). The CDR3 is 14 residues long. Germline V gives CDR1 SGHVS, CDR2 FNYEAQ. V was clipped by 0 bases and J by 6 bases, with 11 bases between them. CDR3 coding DNA: TGTGCCAGCAGCTTAGCGCCAGGGGATCATGGCTACACCTTC. Protein sequence: CASSLAPGDHGYTF.

This sequence joins TRBV20-1 and TRBJ1-1; 7 bases fit TRBD1. V shed 0 bases and J 1 base; nucleotides not matched to a gene: 8. Per germline, CDR1 DFQATT and CDR2 SNEGSKA (reference sequence). CDR3 length: 16 amino acids. The CDR3 DNA reads as TGCAGTGCTAGAGATTTTCAGACAGGGCCGAACACTGAAGCTTTCTTT. This gives the protein CSARDFQTGPNTEAFF.

The rearrangement joins TRBV7-2 to TRBJ2-5, with 8 bases aligning to TRBD2. Per germline, CDR1 SGHTA and CDR2 FQGNSA. The CDR3 totals 15 residues. Trimming at V came to 1 base and at J to 5 bases, leaving 6 bases not matched to a gene. The CDR3 protein is CASSLVRGGRETQYF. The CDR3 DNA follows: TGTGCCAGCAGCTTAGTACGGGGGGGCCGTGAGACCCAGTACTTC.

About this clonotype: At one end, the junction sequence differs from germline, possibly due to a read error. The chain recombines TRBV29-1 with TRBJ2-4, with TRBD2 matching over 14 bases. The J call is in doubt because the DNA end fits TRBJ2-7 better. The V gene's germline CDR1 is SQVTM and CDR2 ANQGSEA. The CDR3 is made up of 15 amino acids. The CDR3 sequence: CGVSRTSGGTHEQYF. CDR3 sequence (DNA): TGCGGCGTTTCTCGGACTAGCGGGGGGACCCACGAGCAGTACTTC.

This clonotype appeared a few times. V is TRBV6-2 or TRBV6-3 and J is TRBJ2-5; D gene uncertain. The CDR3 covers 13 residues. Trimming stripped 4 bases from V and 3 bases from J, with 9 bases between. Germline assignment: CDR1 MNHEY and CDR2 SVGEGT. In DNA, the CDR3 is TGTGCCAGCAGTTTGAGTAGGAAAGAGACCCAGTACTTC. Translation: CASSLSRKETQYF.

This clonotype was counted only a few times. The chain carries TRBV6-1 and TRBJ2-3, with TRBD2 matching 8 bases. Germline V gene sequence: CDR1 MNHNS, CDR2 SASEGT. The CDR3 is 16 residues long. With 4 bases clipped from V and 2 bases from J, the junction kept 8 bases outside the gene matches. CDR3 in amino acids: CASSAWSRGVTDTQYF. CDR3 bases: TGTGCCAGCAGTGCGTGGTCGCGGGGGGTCACAGATACGCAGTATTTT.